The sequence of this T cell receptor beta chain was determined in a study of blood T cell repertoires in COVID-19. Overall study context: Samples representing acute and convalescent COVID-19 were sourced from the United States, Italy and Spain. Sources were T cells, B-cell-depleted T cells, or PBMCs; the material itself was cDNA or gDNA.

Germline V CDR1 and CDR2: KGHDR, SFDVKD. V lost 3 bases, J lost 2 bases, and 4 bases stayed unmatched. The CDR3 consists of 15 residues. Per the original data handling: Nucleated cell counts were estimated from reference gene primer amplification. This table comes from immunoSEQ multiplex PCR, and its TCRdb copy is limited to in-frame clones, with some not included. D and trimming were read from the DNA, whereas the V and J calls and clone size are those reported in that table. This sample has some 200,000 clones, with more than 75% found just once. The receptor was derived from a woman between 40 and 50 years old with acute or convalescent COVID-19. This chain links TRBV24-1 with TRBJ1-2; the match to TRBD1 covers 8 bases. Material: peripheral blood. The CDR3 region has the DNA TGTGCCACCAGTGATACGACAGGGGTGAACTATGGCTACACCTTC. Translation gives CATSDTTGVNYGYTF.